This T cell receptor (beta chain) was recorded in a study of shared clonotypes between healthy human individuals. Overall study context: CD4 naive and memory got three plates each, CD8 naive two, CD8 memory one.

The CDR3 covers 17 residues. Germline trimming cut 4 bases from V and 1 base from J; bases unmatched to any gene: 5. Germline V CDR1 and CDR2: LNHDA, SQIVND (reference sequence). Here immunoSEQ multiplex PCR was the method, and the copy in TCRdb shows in-frame clones only, minus some. The sample lists around 1.9 million clones, approximately 92% occurring once. The naive CD8 fraction comprised CD45RO-negative cells positively selected for CCR7 and excluded terminally differentiated effector memory CD45RA+ cells. Specimen: naive CD8+ T cells from PBMCs. The gene calls are TRBV19 and TRBJ2-5, with 14 bases lining up with TRBD2. This receptor was obtained from a man aged 18 to 29 in good health. Some clones in this sample may be carry-over from other donors' samples. The CDR3 protein is CASSTRTSGRSQETQYF. The CDR3 nucleotides are TGTGCCAGTAGTACCCGGACTAGCGGGAGGAGCCAAGAGACCCAGTACTTC.